This section outlines one TCR beta chain sequence together with its context. CDR1 MDHEN and CDR2 SYDVKM come from the germline V gene. Between the trimmed V and J ends, which lost 1 base and 3 bases, there was a span of 7 bases. The CDR3 consists of 13 residues. In the original workflow: From reference gene primer amplification, estimates of nucleated cell counts were derived. The data were produced by immunoSEQ multiplex PCR, yet TCRdb's version contains in-frame clones alone and is incomplete. V, J and clone size were drawn from that table, and D and trimming were deduced from the DNA. The table has 200,000 to 250,000 clones, roughly nine tenths seen once. The source of the sample is a study of blood T cell repertoires in COVID-19. About the study: Italy, Spain and the United States were the sources of the convalescent and acute COVID-19 samples. T cells, B-cell-depleted T cells, or PBMCs provided the cDNA or gDNA that served as material.

This sequence was found in a man between 40 and 49 years old with active or convalescent COVID-19. Sequenced input: peripheral blood. The chain has TRBV28 and TRBJ2-7, with D tentatively TRBD1 (6 bases). CDR3 residues: CASSLSGDYEQYF. The CDR3 coding sequence is TGTGCCAGCAGTTTATCAGGGGACTACGAGCAGTACTTC.